The 6 T cell receptor beta chains reported below all come from one sample, sequenced in a study of control samples from healthy donors and cancer patients (TCRdb year 2020). Libraries came from the immunoSEQ multiplex PCR assay. The table was pulled from immuneACCESS by TCRdb, which kept in-frame rearrangements only. Such tables lose some clones; where checked, under half of the loss comes from unresolved V genes, and the rest has no known cause. Here the sample has about 150,000 clones; 80% to 95% occur a single time. The ten top clones hold roughly 5.5% of the sample. Sequenced input: blood. These receptors came from a man younger than 35 in good health.

This sequence joins TRBV5-1 and TRBJ1-2; TRBD1 is a possible D gene (5 bases). Trimming removed 1 base from V and 2 bases from J, with 15 bases in between. Germline loops: CDR1 SGHRS, CDR2 YFSETQ. This CDR3 spans 16 amino acids. CDR3 bases: TGCGCCAGCAGCTTGTCTAACCCGGGACTGAACTATGGCTACACCTTC. Protein product: CASSLSNPGLNYGYTF. Full variable domain (remainder filled in from reference TRBV5-1 and TRBJ1-2): KAGVTQTPRYLIKTRGQQVTLSCSPISGHRSVSWYQQTPGQGLQFLFEYFSETQRNKGNFPGRFSGRQFSNSRSEMNVSTLELGDSALYLCASSLSNPGLNYGYTFGSGTRLTVV.

As concerns this clone: One end of the junction does not line up with germline, which may come from a read error. The V gene is TRBV12-3 or TRBV12-4, the J gene TRBJ2-5, with D perhaps matching TRBD1 or TRBD2 (5 bases each). This CDR3 spans 13 amino acids. This CDR3 reads CASSFFTGAPSHF. The CDR3 DNA reads TGTGCCAGCAGTTTTTTCACCGGGGCCCCTTCGCACTTC.

This sequence joins TRBV29-1 and TRBJ2-1; unclear D gene. This CDR3 has 8 amino acids. V lost 4 bases and J lost 12, with 4 bases in between. Germline V gene lookup returns CDR1 SQVTM and CDR2 ANQGSEA. In DNA, the CDR3 is TGCAGCGTTGGCGGGCAGTTCTTC. Its translation: CSVGGQFF.

The chain combines TRBV7-9 with TRBJ1-2; no clear D gene. The CDR3 runs 15 residues. Per the germline V gene, CDR1 is SEHNR and CDR2 is FQNEAQ (reference sequence). V lost 5 bases to trimming and J lost 8 bases, with 21 bases between them. CDR3: CASSALRMDLRGYTF. In nucleotides, the CDR3 is TGTGCCAGCAGCGCATTACGGATGGATCTACGGGGCTACACCTTC.

This rearrangement joins TRBV5-4 to TRBJ2-5, with D tentatively TRBD1 (6 bases). Trimming shortened V by 0 bases and J by 2 bases, and 14 bases separated the two germline ends. From germline, CDR1 is SGHNT and CDR2 YYREEE (reference sequence). The CDR3 contains 16 residues. The CDR3 sequence is CASSLAGLRGQETQYF. The CDR3 coding sequence is TGTGCCAGCAGCTTGGCTGGACTGAGGGGGCAAGAGACCCAGTACTTC.

This chain connects TRBV30 to TRBJ1-1; no reliable D call. With 2 bases removed from V and 8 bases from J, the gap between germline ends came to 15 bases. Germline V lookup: CDR1 GTSNPN, CDR2 SVGIG (reference sequence). The CDR3 contains 13 residues. CDR3 nucleotides: TGTGCCTGGAGTATTAGGGAAGGTAGGGAAGCTTTCTTT. This sequence encodes CAWSIREGREAFF.